The sequence of this T cell receptor (beta chain) was determined in a study of T cell repertoires in cytomegalovirus infection. Across the study: CMV infection together with matching HLA type was indicated by public TCR beta signatures.

TCRdb recomputed calls from the reads with MiXCR, one row per CDR3 protein. Found here are under 800,000 distinct CDR3 sequences, 20% to 25% of them singletons; the top ten hold roughly 8%. Germline lookup yields CDR1 LNHNV and CDR2 YYDKDF (reference sequence). The V end was cut by 3 bases, the J end by 5 bases, with 8 bases between. The CDR3 sequence is 13 residues long. Overall study results and limits: HLA-C-restricted CMV-specific TCR beta clonotypes were dominant in the ex vivo response. Public TCR beta family frequency separated CMV-and-HLA carriers, including in an independent cohort.

Concerning this clonotype: The antigen is unknown.

Input material: CD8+ T cells from PBMCs. The chain has TRBV15 and TRBJ1-5; D gene uncertain. The sequence came from a human donor in good health (CMV status not recorded). Some clones in this sample may be carry-over from other donors' samples. Written as DNA, the CDR3 is TGTGCCACCAGCAGGGACGGGGATCAGCCCCAGCATTTT. Protein sequence: CATSRDGDQPQHF.